This T cell receptor beta chain was identified in a study of blood T cell repertoires in COVID-19. Turning to the study itself: Sources were T cells, B-cell-depleted T cells, or PBMCs; the material itself was cDNA or gDNA.

Authors' processing steps: For nucleated cells, counts were estimated from reference gene primer amplification. TCRdb's table, derived via immunoSEQ multiplex PCR, lists solely in-frame clones and lacks some. Clonal size and the V and J genes are those of that table, whereas D and trimming came from the DNA. The sample includes 250,000 to 350,000 clones, about 86% of them seen just once. CDR3 length equals 18 residues. Patients at the Seattle site were enrolled during active infection and followed longitudinally. The sequencing input was peripheral blood. The receptor comes from a person aged 70 to 85 with COVID-19, enrolled during active disease. The V call is TRBV21-1, the J call TRBJ2-2; TRBD2 reflects the table's D call only, with no check against the DNA. TRBV21-1 is a listed pseudogene. Here the CDR3 DNA reads TGTGCCAGCAGCACCTCACACCCAGCGGGGCCATGGGCCGGGGAGCTGTTTTTT. Amino acids: CASSTSHPAGPWAGELFF.